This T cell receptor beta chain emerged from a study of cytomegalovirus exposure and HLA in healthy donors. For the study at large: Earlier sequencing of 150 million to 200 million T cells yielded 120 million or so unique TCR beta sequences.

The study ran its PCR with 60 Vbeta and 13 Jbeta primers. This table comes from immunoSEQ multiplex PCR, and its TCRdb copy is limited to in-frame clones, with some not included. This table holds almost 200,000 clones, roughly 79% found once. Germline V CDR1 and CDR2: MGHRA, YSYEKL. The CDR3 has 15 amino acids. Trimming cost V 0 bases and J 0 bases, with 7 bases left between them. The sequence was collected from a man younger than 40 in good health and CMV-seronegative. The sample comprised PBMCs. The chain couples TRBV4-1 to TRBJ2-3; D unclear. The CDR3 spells CASSQDGRSTDTQYF. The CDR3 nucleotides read TGCGCCAGCAGCCAAGATGGCAGGAGCACAGATACGCAGTATTTT.